This T cell receptor (beta chain) derives from a study of T cell responses to AZD1222 COVID-19 vaccine. Notes on the study in general: No repertoire was sampled before or during the peak T cell response, only after it. Females outnumbered males among donors, who were mostly white British; clonal diversity was possibly underestimated.

This table comes from immunoSEQ multiplex PCR, and its TCRdb copy is limited to in-frame clones, with some not included. The top ten clones hold about 2.7% of a sample with roughly 120,000 clones, about 91% of them seen once. This clone has more than one count but fewer than ten. Its antigen is unidentified. The CDR3 totals 16 residues. CDR1 SSHAT and CDR2 FNYEAQ come from the germline V gene (reference sequence). V dropped 2 bases and J dropped 5 bases, with 16 bases sitting between them. The sequence derives from an adult in good health. The chain has TRBV7-7 and TRBJ2-1; no firm D call. The sequencing used peripheral blood, collected on day 0 of AZD1222 vaccination. The CDR3 reads CASSLFDSNGNNEQFF. CDR3 sequence (DNA): TGTGCCAGCAGCTTATTCGATTCAAACGGAAACAATGAGCAGTTCTTC.